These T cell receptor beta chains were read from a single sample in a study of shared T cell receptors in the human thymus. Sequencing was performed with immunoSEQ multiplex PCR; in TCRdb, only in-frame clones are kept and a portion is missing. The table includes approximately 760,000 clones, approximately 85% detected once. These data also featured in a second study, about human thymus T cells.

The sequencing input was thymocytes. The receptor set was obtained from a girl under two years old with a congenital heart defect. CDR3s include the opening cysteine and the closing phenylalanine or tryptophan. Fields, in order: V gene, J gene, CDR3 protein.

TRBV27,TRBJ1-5,CASSSTTGSQPQHF
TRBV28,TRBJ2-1,CASTPSRGLQTNNEQFF
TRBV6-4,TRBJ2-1,CASATGNEQFF
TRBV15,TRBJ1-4,CATSRVPQGRPEKLFF
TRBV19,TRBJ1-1,CASLQTGQTRAFF
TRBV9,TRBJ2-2,CASSPRTGAVTGELFF
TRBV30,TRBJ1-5,CAWSPGQGAESNQPQHF
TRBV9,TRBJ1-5,CASSRQGGSNQPQHF
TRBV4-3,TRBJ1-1,CASSQGGNTEAFF
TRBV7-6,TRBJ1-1,CASRPTGGLTAFF
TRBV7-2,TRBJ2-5,CASSRSQETQYF
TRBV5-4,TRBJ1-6,CASSFGSGSPLHF
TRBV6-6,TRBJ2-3,CASSARYTQYF
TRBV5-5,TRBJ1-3,CASSPTGSGQSSGNTIYF
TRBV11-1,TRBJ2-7,CASSLVGGGALSDEQYF
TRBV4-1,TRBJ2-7,CASSQDLGGRVPYEQYF
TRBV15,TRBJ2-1,CATSRVRNTYNEQFF
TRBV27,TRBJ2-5,CASSLSRRETQYF
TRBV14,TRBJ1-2,CASSQAGPGRGIRNAGDYGYTF
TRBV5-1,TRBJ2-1,CASSPKPSAGGNEQFF
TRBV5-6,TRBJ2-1,CASSSRTSGVNNEQFF
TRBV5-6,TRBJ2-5,CASSLRRGAIGETQYF
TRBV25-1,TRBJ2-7,CASSESPTWRSSYEQYF
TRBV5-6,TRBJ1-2,CASSLDLAPGYTF
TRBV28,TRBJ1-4,CASRQGVGEKLFF
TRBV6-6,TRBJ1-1,CASSWSGGAYTEAFF
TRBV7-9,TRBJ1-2,CASSLANSPSFYGYTF
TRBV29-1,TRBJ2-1,CSSRDNEQFF
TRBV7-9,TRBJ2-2,CASSISRDTGELFF
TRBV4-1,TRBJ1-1,CASSQNTGTKYRAFF
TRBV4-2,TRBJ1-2,CASSQGANIGYTF
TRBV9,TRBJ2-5,CASSVDPAVQETQYF
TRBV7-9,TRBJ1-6,CASSLGQAPLSYNSPLHF
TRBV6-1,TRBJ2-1,CASSEAWEGGGACNEQFF
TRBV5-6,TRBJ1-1,CASSLDRAPEAFF
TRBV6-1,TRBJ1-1,CASSELRQGNTEAFF
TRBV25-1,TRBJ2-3,CASSAKLGDTQYF
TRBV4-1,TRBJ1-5,CASSHWTGNQPQHF
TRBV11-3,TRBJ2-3,CASSPGLAGGLLDTQYF
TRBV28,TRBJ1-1,CASSPGQTNTEAFF
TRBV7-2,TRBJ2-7,CASSLGSDEQYF
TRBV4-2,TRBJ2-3,CASSQEAAGGPDTQYF